This TCR beta chain was captured by sequencing in a study of Graves' ophthalmopathy and Graves' hyperthyroidism. The germline CDR1 and CDR2 sequences are MNHEY and SVGAGI. Trimming took off 5 bases at V and 1 base at J, with 11 bases between the two ends. The CDR3 runs 14 residues. This clonotype was recorded at least ten times. The antigen is unknown. Presentation of ophthalmopathy in the donors involved moderate-to-severe activity, CAS ≥3, NOSPECS ≥4 and a duration under 3 months. Study-wide findings and caveats: Prediction of ophthalmopathy progression reached 70.59% sensitivity and 72% to 80% specificity. Detection in blood was also observed for most expanded thyroid clonotypes above 0.001 frequency.

Amplified material comprised TCR beta CDR3 regions derived from RNA transcripts. HTBI primers primed a first-round RT-PCR, and a second-round multiplex PCR followed. TCRdb independently ran MiXCR on the multiplex PCR reads; one entry per CDR3 protein. The sample records around 470,000 distinct CDR3 sequences, roughly 14% being singletons. The receptor's source is a woman aged 25 to 39 with Graves' ophthalmopathy. The chain joins TRBV6-5 to TRBJ1-1; D is ambiguous. Sequencing was performed on blood. CDR3 region: CASSRSSQNTEAFF. CDR3 nucleotide sequence: TGTGCCAGCAGTCGCTCAAGCCAGAACACTGAAGCTTTCTTT.